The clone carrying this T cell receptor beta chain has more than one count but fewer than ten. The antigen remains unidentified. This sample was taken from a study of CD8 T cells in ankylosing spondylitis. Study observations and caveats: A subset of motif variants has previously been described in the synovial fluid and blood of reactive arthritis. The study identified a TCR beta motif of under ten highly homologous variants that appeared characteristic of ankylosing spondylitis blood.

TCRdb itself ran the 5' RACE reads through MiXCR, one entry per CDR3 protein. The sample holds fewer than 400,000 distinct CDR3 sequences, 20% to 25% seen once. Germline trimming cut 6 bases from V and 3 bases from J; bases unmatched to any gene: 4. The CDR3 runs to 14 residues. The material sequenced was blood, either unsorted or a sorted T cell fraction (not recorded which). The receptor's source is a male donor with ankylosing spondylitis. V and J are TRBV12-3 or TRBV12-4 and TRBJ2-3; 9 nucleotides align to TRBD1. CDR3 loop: CASRRTGATDTQYF. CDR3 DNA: TGTGCCAGCAGACGGACAGGGGCGACAGATACGCAGTATTTT.